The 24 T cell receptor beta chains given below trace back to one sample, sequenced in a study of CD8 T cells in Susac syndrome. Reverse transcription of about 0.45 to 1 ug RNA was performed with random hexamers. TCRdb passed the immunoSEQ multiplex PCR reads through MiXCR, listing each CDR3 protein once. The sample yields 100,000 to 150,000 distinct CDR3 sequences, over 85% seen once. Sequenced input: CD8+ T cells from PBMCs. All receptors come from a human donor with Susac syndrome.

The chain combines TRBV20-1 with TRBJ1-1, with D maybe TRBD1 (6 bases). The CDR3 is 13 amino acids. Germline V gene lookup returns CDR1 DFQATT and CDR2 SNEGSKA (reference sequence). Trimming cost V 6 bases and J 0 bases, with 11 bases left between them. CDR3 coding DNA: TGCAGTGCCGGGGACACTATGAACACTGAAGCTTTCTTT. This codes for CSAGDTMNTEAFF.

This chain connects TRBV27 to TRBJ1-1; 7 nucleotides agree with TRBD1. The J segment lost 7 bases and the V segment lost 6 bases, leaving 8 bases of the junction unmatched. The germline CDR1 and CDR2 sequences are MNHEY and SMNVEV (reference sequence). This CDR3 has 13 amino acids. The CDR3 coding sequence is TGTGCCAGCAGAATGGGACAGCGCAATGAAGCTTTCTTT. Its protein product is CASRMGQRNEAFF.

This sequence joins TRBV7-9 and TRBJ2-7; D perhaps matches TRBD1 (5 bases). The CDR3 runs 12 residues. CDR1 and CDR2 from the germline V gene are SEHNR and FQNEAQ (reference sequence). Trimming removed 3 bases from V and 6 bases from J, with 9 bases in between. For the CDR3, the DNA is TGTGCCAGCAGCTTTGGGGCGTCCGAGCAGTACTTC. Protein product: CASSFGASEQYF.

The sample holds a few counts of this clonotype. CDR3: CASSGRDSFYEQYF. CDR3 nucleotides: TGTGCCAGCAGCGGGCGGGACAGTTTCTACGAGCAGTACTTC. V is TRBV11-2 and J is TRBJ2-7, with D perhaps TRBD1 (7 bases). The CDR3 has 14 amino acids. CDR1 and CDR2 from the germline V gene are SGHAT and FQNNGV. V lost 5 bases and J 3 bases, leaving 14 bases between the germline ends.

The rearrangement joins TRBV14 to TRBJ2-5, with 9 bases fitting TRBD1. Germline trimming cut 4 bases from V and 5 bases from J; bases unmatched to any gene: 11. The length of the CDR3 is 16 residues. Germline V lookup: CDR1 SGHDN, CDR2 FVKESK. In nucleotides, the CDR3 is TGTGCCAGCAGCCCGCGGCCGGGACAGGGAATTGAGACCCAGTACTTC. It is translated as CASSPRPGQGIETQYF.

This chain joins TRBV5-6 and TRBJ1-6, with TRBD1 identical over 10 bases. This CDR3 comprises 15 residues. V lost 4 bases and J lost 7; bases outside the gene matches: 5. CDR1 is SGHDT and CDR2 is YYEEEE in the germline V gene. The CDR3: CASSPGTGVNSPLHF. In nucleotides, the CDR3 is TGTGCCAGCAGCCCTGGGACAGGGGTCAATTCACCCCTCCACTTT.

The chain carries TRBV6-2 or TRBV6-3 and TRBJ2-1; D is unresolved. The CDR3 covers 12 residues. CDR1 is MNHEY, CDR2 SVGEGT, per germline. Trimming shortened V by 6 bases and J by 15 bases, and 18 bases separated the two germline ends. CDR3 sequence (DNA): TGTGCCAGCAGCCCGTCCGGTGGCAACCGGTTCTTC. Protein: CASSPSGGNRFF.

CDR3 sequence reads: CASSGWPGGDPHQPQHF. CDR3 nucleotide sequence: TGTGCCAGCAGTGGCTGGCCGGGGGGGGACCCACATCAGCCCCAGCATTTT. The V and J genes are TRBV25-1 and TRBJ1-5; tentative D call: TRBD1 (5 bases). V was trimmed by 4 bases and J by 5 bases, leaving 21 bases between them. The CDR3 has 17 amino acids. The V gene's germline CDR1 is MGHDK and CDR2 SYGVNS.

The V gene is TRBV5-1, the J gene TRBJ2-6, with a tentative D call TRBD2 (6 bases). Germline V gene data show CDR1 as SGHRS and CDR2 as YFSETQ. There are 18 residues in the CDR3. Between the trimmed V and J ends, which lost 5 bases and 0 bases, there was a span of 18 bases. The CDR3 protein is CASSYAGPSSSGANVLTF. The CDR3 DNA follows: TGCGCCAGCAGTTACGCGGGGCCCTCCTCCTCTGGGGCCAACGTCCTGACTTTC.

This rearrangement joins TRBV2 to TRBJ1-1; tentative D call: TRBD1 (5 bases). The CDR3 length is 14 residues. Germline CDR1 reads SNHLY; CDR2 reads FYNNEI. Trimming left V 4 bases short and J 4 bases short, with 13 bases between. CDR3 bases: TGTGCCAGCAGTGGTTCAGGGTCGGGCACTGAAGCTTTCTTT. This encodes CASSGSGSGTEAFF.

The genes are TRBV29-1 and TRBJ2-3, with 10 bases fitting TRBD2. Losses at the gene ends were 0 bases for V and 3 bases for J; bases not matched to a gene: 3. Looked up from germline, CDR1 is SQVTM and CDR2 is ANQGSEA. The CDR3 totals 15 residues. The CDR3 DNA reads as TGCAGCGTTGAAGATCCTAGCGGGAGAACAGATACGCAGTATTTT. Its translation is CSVEDPSGRTDTQYF.

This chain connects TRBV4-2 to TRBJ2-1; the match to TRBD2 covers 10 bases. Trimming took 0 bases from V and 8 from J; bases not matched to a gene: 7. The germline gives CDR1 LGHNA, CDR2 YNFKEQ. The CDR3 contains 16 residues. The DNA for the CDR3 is TGTGCCAGCAGCCAAGATGAGGCTAGCGGGAGTGATGAGCAGTTCTTC. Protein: CASSQDEASGSDEQFF.

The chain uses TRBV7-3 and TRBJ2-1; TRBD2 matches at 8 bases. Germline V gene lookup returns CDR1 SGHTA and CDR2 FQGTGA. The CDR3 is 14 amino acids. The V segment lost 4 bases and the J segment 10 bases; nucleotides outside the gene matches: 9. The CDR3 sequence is CASSSGTAGGEQFF. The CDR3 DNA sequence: TGTGCCAGCAGCTCCGGGACCGCGGGAGGAGAGCAGTTCTTC.

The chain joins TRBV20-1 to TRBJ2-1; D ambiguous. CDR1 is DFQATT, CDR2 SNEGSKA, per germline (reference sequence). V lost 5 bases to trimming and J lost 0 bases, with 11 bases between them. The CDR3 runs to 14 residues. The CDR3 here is CSALTTFSYNEQFF. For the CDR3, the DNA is TGCAGTGCTCTCACCACCTTCTCCTACAATGAGCAGTTCTTC.

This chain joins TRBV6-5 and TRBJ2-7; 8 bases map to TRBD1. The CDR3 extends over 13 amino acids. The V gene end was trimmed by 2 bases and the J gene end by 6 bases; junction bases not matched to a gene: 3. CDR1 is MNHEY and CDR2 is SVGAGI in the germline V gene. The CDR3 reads CASSYRGTGEQYF. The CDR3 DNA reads TGTGCCAGCAGTTACCGAGGGACAGGCGAGCAGTACTTC.

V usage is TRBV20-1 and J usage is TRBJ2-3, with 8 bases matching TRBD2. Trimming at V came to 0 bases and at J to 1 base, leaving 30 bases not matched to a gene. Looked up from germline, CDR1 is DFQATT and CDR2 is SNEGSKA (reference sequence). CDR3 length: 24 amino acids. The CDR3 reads CSARDSLNGERGPAHDWGTDTQYF. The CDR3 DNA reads TGCAGTGCTAGAGATAGTTTGAACGGAGAGCGGGGGCCCGCACATGATTGGGGCACAGATACGCAGTATTTT.

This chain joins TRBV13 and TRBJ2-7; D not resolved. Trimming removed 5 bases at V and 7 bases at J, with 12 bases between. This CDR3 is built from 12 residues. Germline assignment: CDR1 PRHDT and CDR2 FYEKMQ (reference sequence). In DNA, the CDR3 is TGTGCCAGCAGCGCCGCTGGATGGGAGCAGTACTTC. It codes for CASSAAGWEQYF.

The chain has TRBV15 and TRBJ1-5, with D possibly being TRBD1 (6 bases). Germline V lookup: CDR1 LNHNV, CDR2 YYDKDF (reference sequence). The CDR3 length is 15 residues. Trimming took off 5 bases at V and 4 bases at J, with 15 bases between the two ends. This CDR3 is CATSALGTSNQPQHF. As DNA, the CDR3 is TGTGCCACCAGCGCCCTCGGGACAAGTAATCAGCCCCAGCATTTT.

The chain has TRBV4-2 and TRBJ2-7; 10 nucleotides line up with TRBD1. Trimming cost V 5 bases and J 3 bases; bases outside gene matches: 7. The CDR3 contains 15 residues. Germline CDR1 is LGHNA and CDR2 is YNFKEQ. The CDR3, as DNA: TGTGCCAGCAGCGGGACAGGGGCCCCCCTCTACGAGCAGTACTTC. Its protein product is CASSGTGAPLYEQYF.

CDR3 sequence reads: CASSQDQQRAYNEQFF. The CDR3 DNA sequence: TGCGCCAGCAGCCAAGATCAACAGCGGGCTTACAATGAGCAGTTCTTC. The chain joins TRBV4-3 to TRBJ2-1; possible D gene TRBD2, 6 bases. The CDR3 runs to 16 residues. Per the germline V gene, CDR1 is LGHNA and CDR2 is YSLEER. V dropped 0 bases and J dropped 4 bases, with 13 bases sitting between them.

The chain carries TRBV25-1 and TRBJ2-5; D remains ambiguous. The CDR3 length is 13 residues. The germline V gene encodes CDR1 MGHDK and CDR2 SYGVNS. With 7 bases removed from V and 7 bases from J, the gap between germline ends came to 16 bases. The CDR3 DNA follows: TGTGCCAGCAATGGTGATCGTCCAAGGACCCAGTACTTC. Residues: CASNGDRPRTQYF.

The CDR3 protein is CASSPTTDPYNEQFF. The CDR3 region has the DNA TGTGCCAGCAGCCCGACGACGGACCCGTACAATGAGCAGTTCTTC. The rearrangement links TRBV12-3 or TRBV12-4 to TRBJ2-1; D is ambiguous. The CDR3 runs to 15 residues. V lost 6 bases and J lost 4, with 16 bases in between.

The CDR3, as DNA: TGTGCCAGCAGTTTAGCGGAGGGGAGCCTTGCAGATACGCAGTATTTT. Protein sequence: CASSLAEGSLADTQYF. The J gene is TRBJ2-3, the V gene TRBV2; tentatively, D is TRBD2 (6 bases). Per germline, CDR1 SNHLY and CDR2 FYNNEI. The CDR3 spans 16 residues. V was cut by 5 bases and J by 4 bases, with 19 bases left in between.

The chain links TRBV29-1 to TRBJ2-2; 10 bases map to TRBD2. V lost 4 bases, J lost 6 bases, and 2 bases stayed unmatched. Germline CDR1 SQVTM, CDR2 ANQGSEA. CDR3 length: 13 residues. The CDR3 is CSVAGLAAGELFF. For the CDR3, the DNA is TGCAGCGTTGCAGGACTAGCGGCCGGGGAGCTGTTTTTT.